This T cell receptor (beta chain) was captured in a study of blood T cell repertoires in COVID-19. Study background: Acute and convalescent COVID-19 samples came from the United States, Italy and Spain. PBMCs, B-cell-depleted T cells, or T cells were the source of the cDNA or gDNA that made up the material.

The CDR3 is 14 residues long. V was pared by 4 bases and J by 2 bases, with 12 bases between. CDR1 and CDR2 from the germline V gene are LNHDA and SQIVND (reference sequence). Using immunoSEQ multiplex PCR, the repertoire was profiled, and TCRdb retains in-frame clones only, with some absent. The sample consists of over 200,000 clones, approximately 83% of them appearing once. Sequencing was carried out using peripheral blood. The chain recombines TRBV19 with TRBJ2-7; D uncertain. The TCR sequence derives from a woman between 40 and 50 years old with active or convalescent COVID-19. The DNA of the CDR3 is TGTGCCAGTAGTACCCGAGGCAGCCCCTACGAGCAGTACTTC. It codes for CASSTRGSPYEQYF.